These 14 T cell receptor beta chains originate from one sample sequenced in a study of quantifying T cell responses using KT2 cells. On the study more broadly: Reverse transcription used primers in the TCR alpha and beta constant regions.

A single-stranded UMI oligo with SP2 sequence was ligated to cDNA 3' ends. First-round PCR used 3 to 4 cycles and beta primers RC1.1 and RC1.2 covering TRBC1 and TRBC2. A single record per CDR3 protein comes from TCRdb applying MiXCR to the UMI-ligation and nested PCR reads. The data show 31,000 or so distinct CDR3 sequences, with about 9.4% seen just once and roughly 9.7% held by the top ten. Sequencing was performed on PBMCs spiked with cells of the T cell clone KT2. The receptor source for this set is a human donor.

The genes are TRBV27 and TRBJ1-1, with D perhaps TRBD1 (5 bases). The CDR3 runs 12 residues. The V and J ends lost 8 bases and 8 bases respectively, with 15 bases between them. Germline V lookup: CDR1 MNHEY, CDR2 SMNVEV (reference sequence). CDR3 amino acids: CASHNAGSEAFF. The CDR3 region has the DNA TGTGCCAGCCACAATGCAGGGAGCGAAGCTTTCTTT.

The chain combines TRBV3-1 with TRBJ1-2, with D possibly being TRBD1 (5 bases). The V gene's germline CDR1 is LGHDT and CDR2 YNNKEL (reference sequence). Deletions cut 4 bases from V and 2 bases from J, with 5 bases between. The length of the CDR3 is 12 residues. CDR3 loop: CASSRGNYGYTF. CDR3 in DNA: TGTGCCAGCAGCCGGGGCAACTATGGCTACACCTTC.

This clonotype was seen a handful of times. This chain uses TRBV13 with TRBJ2-1; D is perhaps TRBD1 (6 bases). Germline-derived CDR1 and CDR2 are PRHDT and FYEKMQ (reference sequence). The CDR3 covers 13 residues. V lost 3 bases, J lost 9 bases, and 12 bases lay in between. The CDR3 protein is CASSFGRGPEQFF. DNA for the CDR3: TGTGCCAGCAGCTTCGGCAGGGGCCCTGAGCAGTTCTTC.

This clonotype was recorded many times. The J gene is TRBJ2-2, the V gene TRBV5-1; 9 nucleotides align to TRBD1. The CDR3 has 16 residues. The J segment lost 7 bases and the V segment lost 0 bases, leaving 7 bases of the junction unmatched. Germline V gene data show CDR1 as SGHRS and CDR2 as YFSETQ. The DNA for the CDR3 is TGCGCCAGCAGCTTGGGGACAGGGGCCCCAATCGGGGAGCTGTTTTTT. Its protein is CASSLGTGAPIGELFF. Combining the CDR3 with reference TRBV5-1 and TRBJ2-2 gives the whole variable domain KAGVTQTPRYLIKTRGQQVTLSCSPISGHRSVSWYQQTPGQGLQFLFEYFSETQRNKGNFPGRFSGRQFSNSRSEMNVSTLELGDSALYLCASSLGTGAPIGELFFGEGSRLTVL.

A few counts support this clonotype. V and J are TRBV4-1 and TRBJ2-5; D unclear. Germline assignment: CDR1 MGHRA and CDR2 YSYEKL. CDR3 length: 13 amino acids. Trimming cost V 1 base and J 5 bases, with 8 bases left between them. The CDR3 coding sequence is TGCGCCAGCAGCCAAGGGGCCGGGGAGACCCAGTACTTC. Its protein is CASSQGAGETQYF.

This clonotype was picked up a small number of times. The chain joins TRBV6-5 to TRBJ1-5, with 8 bases identical to TRBD1. V shed 6 bases, J shed 6 bases, and the junction held 19 bases outside the gene matches. This CDR3 spans 18 amino acids. Germline loops: CDR1 MNHEY, CDR2 SVGAGI. CDR3 residues: CASRRQYLQGAVSQPQHF. CDR3 DNA: TGTGCCAGCAGAAGACAGTACCTGCAGGGGGCTGTGAGTCAGCCCCAGCATTTT.

This clonotype came up many times. The rearrangement uses TRBV19 and TRBJ2-3; unclear D gene. V lost 2 bases to trimming and J lost 0 bases, with 12 bases between them. The length of the CDR3 is 16 residues. Germline loops: CDR1 LNHDA, CDR2 SQIVND (reference sequence). The CDR3 DNA follows: TGTGCCAGTAGTATACACCCGGACGGTAGCACAGATACGCAGTATTTT. Translated, it gives CASSIHPDGSTDTQYF.

This clonotype was counted many times. The chain combines TRBV28 with TRBJ1-2; D remains ambiguous. The CDR3 has 12 amino acids. Germline V CDR1 and CDR2: MDHEN, SYDVKM. V was shortened by 9 bases and J by 8 bases, with 16 bases between the two germline ends. The CDR3 nucleotides read TGTGCCAGTTCGCGAGATAGGCTAGGCTACACCTTC. This sequence encodes CASSRDRLGYTF.

This clonotype was picked up a small number of times. The chain has TRBV3-1 and TRBJ2-7, with D hard to call. The CDR3 extends over 14 amino acids. Germline V lookup: CDR1 LGHDT, CDR2 YNNKEL (reference sequence). Trimming took 0 bases from V and 0 from J, leaving 6 bases between them. This CDR3 is CASSQDLSSYEQYF. The CDR3 DNA sequence: TGTGCCAGCAGCCAAGATCTTAGCTCCTACGAGCAGTACTTC.

Many counts were recorded for this clonotype. This sequence joins TRBV11-2 and TRBJ2-1, with 7 bases lining up with TRBD1. Losses at the gene ends were 6 bases for V and 8 bases for J; bases not matched to a gene: 13. The CDR3 is 15 residues long. Germline V gene data show CDR1 as SGHAT and CDR2 as FQNNGV. CDR3 sequence reads: CASRGTARLRHEQFF. The CDR3 DNA reads as TGTGCCAGCAGGGGGACAGCCCGCCTGAGGCATGAGCAGTTCTTC. Supplemented by reference TRBV11-2 and TRBJ2-1, the full variable domain reads EAGVAQSPRYKIIEKRQSVAFWCNPISGHATLYWYQQILGQGPKLLIQFQNNGVVDDSQLPKDRFSAERLKGVDSTLKIQPAKLEDSAVYLCASRGTARLRHEQFFGPGTRLTVL.

There are many counts of this clonotype. The chain combines TRBV6-5 with TRBJ2-1; D gene unclear. This CDR3 is 15 amino acids long. Between the trimmed V and J ends, which lost 2 bases and 3 bases, there was a span of 11 bases. Germline V gene data show CDR1 as MNHEY and CDR2 as SVGAGI. CDR3: CASSYVQNLYNEQFF. Written as DNA, the CDR3 is TGTGCCAGCAGTTACGTACAAAACCTCTACAATGAGCAGTTCTTC.

This clonotype is labeled as medium-sized. The rearrangement links TRBV12-3 or TRBV12-4 to TRBJ2-1, with D possibly TRBD1 on 5 matching bases. V lost 3 bases, J lost 8 bases, and 11 bases lay in between. The length of the CDR3 is 13 residues. DNA for the CDR3: TGTGCCAGCAGTTTGGCAGGGTTGGATGAGCAGTTCTTC. It is translated as CASSLAGLDEQFF.

This chain uses TRBV5-6 with TRBJ2-5; D unresolved. V was trimmed by 0 bases and J by 0 bases, leaving 3 bases between them. Looked up from germline, CDR1 is SGHDT and CDR2 is YYEEEE. CDR3 length: 13 amino acids. CDR3: CASSLEYQETQYF. DNA for the CDR3: TGTGCCAGCAGCTTGGAGTACCAAGAGACCCAGTACTTC.

This clonotype was seen more than once but under ten times. The chain has TRBV4-3 and TRBJ2-6; D perhaps matches TRBD1 (5 bases). CDR1 and CDR2 (germline): LGHNA, YSLEER. The V gene lost 0 bases and the J gene lost 4 bases, with 16 bases spanning the gap. This CDR3 region has 18 residues. CDR3 DNA sequence: TGCGCCAGCAGCCAAGATGGTCAGGGTCCCTCCGGGGCCAACGTCCTGACTTTC. It specifies CASSQDGQGPSGANVLTF.